The 16 T cell receptor beta chains reported below all come from one sample, sequenced in a study of blood T cell repertoires in COVID-19 (dated by TCRdb to 2018 to 2020). The library came from the immunoSEQ multiplex PCR assay. TCRdb mirrors the immuneACCESS table, restricted to in-frame sequences. Some clones are absent from its copies; in checked studies, under half trace to an unresolved V gene, and the reason for the others is unknown. The sample has 150,000 to 200,000 clones on record, around 79% of them singletons. Almost 6% of the sample is held by the ten biggest clonotypes. The sequenced sample was peripheral blood. The receptors were sampled from a woman aged 40 to 50 with COVID-19, enrolled during active disease.

This chain connects TRBV5-4 to TRBJ2-1; 12 bases agree with TRBD2. CDR1 SGHNT and CDR2 YYREEE come from the germline V gene (reference sequence). Trimming at V came to 3 bases and at J to 10 bases, leaving 11 bases not matched to a gene. The CDR3 loop spans 16 amino acids. The CDR3 coding sequence is TGTGCCAGCAGCTATCCGACTAGCGGGGGCCTCGGGGAGCAGTTCTTC. This gives the protein CASSYPTSGGLGEQFF.

The chain combines TRBV6-2 or TRBV6-3 with TRBJ1-6, with TRBD1 matching 9 bases. The germline CDR1 and CDR2 sequences are MNHEY and SVGEGT. Trimming at V came to 6 bases and at J to 9 bases, leaving 6 bases not matched to a gene. This CDR3 has 14 residues. The CDR3 bases are TGTGCCAGCAGCAGACAGGGGGAGAGTTCACCCCTCCACTTT. The encoded protein is CASSRQGESSPLHF.

V and J are TRBV25-1 and TRBJ1-2, with 8 bases fitting TRBD1. This CDR3 comprises 15 residues. With V trimmed by 5 bases and J by 1 base, 6 bases remained unmatched. Germline CDR1 reads MGHDK; CDR2 reads SYGVNS. CDR3 DNA sequence: TGTGCCAGCAGTACCGACAGGGGTTATAACTATGGCTACACCTTC. Residues: CASSTDRGYNYGYTF.

The chain carries TRBV5-1 and TRBJ2-2, with a tentative D call TRBD1 (5 bases). This CDR3 has 18 residues. CDR1 is SGHRS and CDR2 is YFSETQ in the germline V gene. Trimming removed 2 bases from V and 1 base from J, with 18 bases in between. The CDR3: CASSFSVWTPENTGELFF. The CDR3 DNA is TGCGCCAGCAGCTTCTCGGTATGGACACCTGAGAACACCGGGGAGCTGTTTTTT.

The J gene is TRBJ2-7, the V gene TRBV21-1; the table's D call, TRBD1, was not checked against the DNA. TRBV21-1 is annotated as a pseudogene. The CDR3 has 17 residues. CDR3 DNA sequence: TGTGCCAGCAGCAAAGACCAGGTCTACTCTCCCGTATACGAGCAGTACTTC. Protein product: CASSKDQVYSPVYEQYF.

This clone showed up just once. J is TRBJ2-3 and V is TRBV30, with no clear D. The V end was cut by 3 bases, the J end by 9 bases, with 16 bases between. Germline V gene sequence: CDR1 GTSNPN, CDR2 SVGIG (reference sequence). CDR3 length equals 13 residues. The CDR3 DNA is TGTGCCTGGAGCAAGTCGAAAGCAAAGACGCAGTATTTT. Its translation is CAWSKSKAKTQYF.

This chain connects TRBV18 to TRBJ2-3; perhaps TRBD2 as D (5 bases). Trimming stripped 6 bases from V and 2 bases from J, with 9 bases between. Germline values: CDR1 KGHSH, CDR2 LQKENI. This CDR3 spans 13 amino acids. The CDR3 region has the DNA TGTGCCAGCTCCCCGAGGGCCACAGATACGCAGTATTTT. Encoded protein: CASSPRATDTQYF.

V and J are TRBV2 and TRBJ1-2, with D possibly matching TRBD1 (5 bases). Trimming cost V 7 bases and J 1 base, with 16 bases left between them. Per germline, CDR1 SNHLY and CDR2 FYNNEI. The CDR3 consists of 15 residues. CDR3 in amino acids: CASTSPGGNNYGYTF. CDR3 nucleotide sequence: TGTGCCAGCACTTCACCCGGGGGAAATAACTATGGCTACACCTTC. Using reference TRBV2 and TRBJ1-2 for the parts outside the CDR3, the full variable domain is EPEVTQTPSHQVTQMGQEVILRCVPISNHLYFYWYRQILGQKVEFLVSFYNNEISEKSEIFDDQFSVERPDGSNFTLKIRSTKLEDSAMYFCASTSPGGNNYGYTFGSGTRLTVV.

This chain uses TRBV11-2 with TRBJ2-1, with D perhaps TRBD2 (7 bases). Germline values: CDR1 SGHAT, CDR2 FQNNGV. The CDR3 has 19 amino acids. The germline V and J ends were trimmed by 1 base and 5 bases, with 24 bases remaining between them. CDR3 coding DNA: TGTGCCAGCAGCTTAGTCCAAGGTGTGGCGGGGGCCTCGAACAATGAGCAGTTCTTC. This encodes CASSLVQGVAGASNNEQFF.

The chain combines TRBV19 with TRBJ1-2; 7 bases agree with TRBD1. With 5 bases clipped from V and 1 base from J, the junction kept 7 bases outside the gene matches. This CDR3 comprises 15 residues. CDR1 is LNHDA, CDR2 SQIVND, per germline (reference sequence). CDR3 sequence: CASSAGTANNYGYTF. CDR3 coding DNA: TGTGCCAGTAGTGCCGGGACAGCGAATAACTATGGCTACACCTTC.

This clone was seen more than once but under ten times. This chain uses TRBV5-6 with TRBJ2-1; D remains unclear. The CDR3 covers 13 residues. The V and J ends lost 0 bases and 13 bases respectively, with 14 bases between them. CDR1 and CDR2 from the germline V gene are SGHDT and YYEEEE. The CDR3 region is CASSLEYRRVQFF. The DNA for the CDR3 is TGTGCCAGCAGCTTGGAGTACAGAAGAGTTCAGTTCTTC.

The CDR3: CSVEDYQVVVDGNYGYTF. The CDR3 DNA reads TGCAGCGTTGAAGATTATCAGGTCGTGGTCGACGGTAACTATGGCTACACCTTC. The chain is built from TRBV29-1 and TRBJ1-2; D unclear. This CDR3 comprises 18 residues. V lost 0 bases and J 1 base, leaving 21 bases between the germline ends. Germline V lookup: CDR1 SQVTM, CDR2 ANQGSEA.

The table lists this clone with a few counts. The chain links TRBV29-1 to TRBJ2-7; 8 nucleotides agree with TRBD1. This CDR3 has 13 residues. Germline V lookup: CDR1 SQVTM, CDR2 ANQGSEA. V was pared by 7 bases and J by 0 bases, with 5 bases of the junction left unmatched. CDR3 sequence reads: CSAGQGVSYEQYF. CDR3 nucleotide sequence: TGCAGCGCCGGACAGGGTGTCTCCTACGAGCAGTACTTC.

The chain uses TRBV27 and TRBJ2-1; TRBD2 aligns across 11 bases. Germline V gene lookup returns CDR1 MNHEY and CDR2 SMNVEV (reference sequence). The CDR3 has 15 amino acids. V gave up 8 bases and J gave up 2 bases; unmatched junction bases: 5. CDR3 nucleotide sequence: TGTGCCAGCCGACTAGCGGGATGGGCCTACAATGAGCAGTTCTTC. Its translation: CASRLAGWAYNEQFF.

This clone was picked up a small number of times. V is TRBV7-2 and J is TRBJ2-7, with TRBD2 matching over 9 bases. V lost 5 bases and J lost 4; bases outside the gene matches: 3. The CDR3 consists of 13 residues. Per the germline V gene, CDR1 is SGHTA and CDR2 is FQGNSA. The CDR3 spells CASSITSGYEQYF. The CDR3 nucleotides are TGTGCCAGCAGCATAACTAGCGGGTACGAGCAGTACTTC.

This rearrangement joins TRBV4-3 to TRBJ1-2; unclear D gene. The V end was cut by 0 bases, the J end by 8 bases, with 13 bases between. The CDR3 loop spans 14 amino acids. Germline V gene data show CDR1 as LGHNA and CDR2 as YSLEER. The CDR3 sequence is CASSQDKTAEGYTF. In DNA, the CDR3 is TGCGCCAGCAGCCAAGATAAGACCGCGGAGGGCTACACCTTC.